The 13 T cell receptor beta chains presented below share a single source sample, sequenced in a study of beta chain features in type 1 diabetes. Investigators reverse transcribed all isolated RNA, so they sequenced expressed TCRB transcripts. Method: immunoSEQ multiplex PCR; TCRdb's copy keeps in-frame clones and lacks some. The sample contains roughly 150,000 clones, about 9.1% of which appear only once. The source material was central memory CD4+ T cells from blood. These receptors were taken from a woman aged 18-29 years in good health.

This chain joins TRBV19 and TRBJ2-7; weak D call: TRBD1 (6 bases). V was clipped by 7 bases and J by 6 bases, with 25 bases between them. The CDR3 contains 16 residues. CDR1 and CDR2 from the germline V gene are LNHDA and SQIVND (reference sequence). As DNA, the CDR3 is TGTGCCAGTACCAGCGCGGGCAGGGGAACAAGCGGCGAGCAGTACTTC. Protein product: CASTSAGRGTSGEQYF. Full variable domain (rest looked up from reference TRBV19 and TRBJ2-7): DGGITQSPKYLFRKEGQNVTLSCEQNLNHDAMYWYRQDPGQGLRLIYYSQIVNDFQKGDIAEGYSVSREKKESFPLTVTSAQKNPTAFYLCASTSAGRGTSGEQYFGPGTRLTVT.

The rearrangement uses TRBV6-6 and TRBJ2-3; TRBD2 agrees at 8 bases. The CDR3 has 16 amino acids. The trim removed 2 bases at V and 3 bases at J, leaving 7 bases unmatched. Germline assignment: CDR1 MNHNY and CDR2 SVGAGI (reference sequence). CDR3: CASSYRAGGGTDTQYF. CDR3 in DNA: TGTGCCAGCAGTTACCGGGCGGGAGGAGGGACAGATACGCAGTATTTT.

Notes on this clone: The same CDR3 arises from other DNA sequences in this sample as well. The gene calls are TRBV18 and TRBJ2-3, with 9 bases aligning to TRBD2. From germline, CDR1 is KGHSH and CDR2 LQKENI. The CDR3 runs to 14 residues. The J segment lost 1 base and the V segment lost 6 bases, leaving 2 bases of the junction unmatched. The CDR3 DNA is TGTGCCAGCTCGTTAGCGGGAGGCACAGATACGCAGTATTTT. Amino acid sequence: CASSLAGGTDTQYF.

V and J are TRBV10-3 and TRBJ2-3, with 9 bases identical to TRBD2. J lost 3 bases, V lost 2 bases, and 9 bases had no gene match. Per germline, CDR1 ENHRY and CDR2 SYGVKD. The CDR3 runs to 17 residues. The CDR3 coding sequence is TGTGCCATCAGTGAGACGGCTAGCGGGGTGAGGACAGATACGCAGTATTTT. Translating gives CAISETASGVRTDTQYF.

The chain joins TRBV2 to TRBJ1-1; 8 bases map to TRBD1. This CDR3 region has 14 residues. CDR1 and CDR2 from the germline V gene are SNHLY and FYNNEI. J gave up 7 bases and V 6 bases, and 10 bases lay outside the gene matches. This CDR3 is CASSLDRGPFEAFF. The CDR3 nucleotides are TGTGCCAGCAGCCTCGACAGGGGCCCTTTTGAAGCTTTCTTT. Together with reference TRBV2 and TRBJ1-1, the CDR3 gives the full variable domain: EPEVTQTPSHQVTQMGQEVILRCVPISNHLYFYWYRQILGQKVEFLVSFYNNEISEKSEIFDDQFSVERPDGSNFTLKIRSTKLEDSAMYFCASSLDRGPFEAFFGQGTRLTVV.

This clone turned up a few times. V gene TRBV5-1 combines with J gene TRBJ2-1; the match to TRBD1 covers 12 bases. The CDR3 has 14 amino acids. The germline CDR1 and CDR2 sequences are SGHRS and YFSETQ. Germline trimming cut 5 bases from V and 10 bases from J; bases unmatched to any gene: 7. The CDR3 spells CASSVGQGAEEQFF. The DNA for the CDR3 is TGCGCCAGCAGTGTGGGACAGGGGGCAGAAGAGCAGTTCTTC.

This clone was counted a few times. V usage is TRBV4-2 and J usage is TRBJ1-1; perhaps TRBD1 as D (5 bases). Per the germline V gene, CDR1 is LGHNA and CDR2 is YNFKEQ. CDR3 length equals 15 residues. V lost 4 bases and J 3 bases, leaving 15 bases between the germline ends. The CDR3 DNA reads TGTGCCAGCAGCCCGCGGCCGGCGGGGGACACTGAAGCTTTCTTT. It yields the protein CASSPRPAGDTEAFF.

This clone was seen at least ten times. The chain couples TRBV2 to TRBJ2-5, with a tentative D call TRBD2 (5 bases). Trimming took 1 base from V and 5 from J, leaving 14 bases between them. Germline V gene lookup returns CDR1 SNHLY and CDR2 FYNNEI. The CDR3 runs to 15 residues. The CDR3 is CASSEEGDWRETQYF. CDR3 DNA sequence: TGTGCCAGCAGTGAAGAGGGAGATTGGAGGGAGACCCAGTACTTC.

This clone appeared a few times. The chain links TRBV21-1 to TRBJ2-7; no DNA check was done on the table's D call, TRBD2. TRBV21-1 is a pseudogene locus. The CDR3 extends over 14 amino acids. CDR3 nucleotides: TGTGCCACCCCTAGCGGGGTTTTCTCCTACGAGCAGTACTTC. This codes for CATPSGVFSYEQYF.

This clone was counted a few times. The chain couples TRBV14 to TRBJ1-1, with TRBD1 as a possible D gene (5 bases). The CDR3 sequence is 13 residues long. The V end lost 2 bases, the J end lost 11 bases, and 15 bases lay between the germline ends. Germline loops: CDR1 SGHDN, CDR2 FVKESK. As DNA, the CDR3 is TGTGCCAGCAGCCAAAATCCGGGAGGGGTTGCTTTCTTT. This gives the protein CASSQNPGGVAFF.

This sequence joins TRBV5-1 and TRBJ2-3; 10 positions agree with TRBD1. The germline gives CDR1 SGHRS, CDR2 YFSETQ. With 4 bases clipped from V and 1 base from J, the junction kept 9 bases outside the gene matches. This CDR3 region has 17 residues. CDR3 loop: CASSKLTGTGGTDTQYF. CDR3 nucleotide sequence: TGCGCCAGCAGCAAATTAACCGGGACAGGGGGCACAGATACGCAGTATTTT. The full variable domain, with the rest looked up from reference TRBV5-1 and TRBJ2-3, is KAGVTQTPRYLIKTRGQQVTLSCSPISGHRSVSWYQQTPGQGLQFLFEYFSETQRNKGNFPGRFSGRQFSNSRSEMNVSTLELGDSALYLCASSKLTGTGGTDTQYFGPGTRLTVL.

In DNA form, the CDR3 reads TGTGCCAGCAGCGGTGCTAGCGGGACATACTCTGGGGCCAACGTCCTGACTTTC. The encoded protein is CASSGASGTYSGANVLTF. V and J are TRBV9 and TRBJ2-6, with 9 bases aligning to TRBD2. This CDR3 is 18 amino acids long. Germline CDR1 reads SGDLS; CDR2 reads YYNGEE. V shed 3 bases and J 0 bases; nucleotides not matched to a gene: 7. Full variable domain (rest looked up from reference TRBV9 and TRBJ2-6): DSGVTQTPKHLITATGQRVTLRCSPRSGDLSVYWYQQSLDQGLQFLIQYYNGEERAKGNILERFSAQQFPDLHSELNLSSLELGDSALYFCASSGASGTYSGANVLTFGAGSRLTVL.

This sequence joins TRBV30 and TRBJ2-7, with 10 bases aligning to TRBD1. With 3 bases clipped from V and 6 bases from J, the junction kept 5 bases outside the gene matches. The germline V gene has CDR1 GTSNPN and CDR2 SVGIG (reference sequence). This CDR3 spans 13 amino acids. The CDR3 is CAWRTGGAVEQYF. The DNA of the CDR3 is TGTGCCTGGAGGACAGGGGGCGCAGTCGAGCAGTACTTC.